The T cell receptor beta chain described here comes from a study of cytomegalovirus exposure and HLA in healthy donors. Vbeta (60) and Jbeta (13) primers were used in the PCR. Assay used: immunoSEQ multiplex PCR; TCRdb lists only in-frame clones, some missing. The table lists some 120,000 clones, 75% to 85% of them singletons. The trim removed 3 bases at V and 5 bases at J, leaving 13 bases unmatched. Germline CDR1 and CDR2: PRHDT and FYEKMQ (reference sequence). The CDR3 sequence is 17 residues long. The rearrangement links TRBV13 to TRBJ2-5; 9 positions agree with TRBD2. Sequenced input: PBMCs. The clonotype was recovered from a male donor in good health and CMV-seronegative. CDR3 residues: CASSFRSLAGKRETQYF. DNA of the CDR3: TGTGCCAGCAGCTTCAGGTCACTAGCGGGCAAGCGCGAGACCCAGTACTTC.